This TCR beta chain derives from a study of T-cell reconstitution after alpha-beta-depleted transplantation in children (dated by TCRdb to between 2015 and 2016). General notes on the study: The study quantitatively tracked T-cell immune reconstitution after TCRalphabeta/CD19-depleted allogeneic hematopoietic cell transplantation in children using TCR repertoire profiling. Paper-wide results and their limitations: The high TCRbeta diversity at day 60 in some patients was ascribed to recipient T cells and intrathymic progenitors that had survived conditioning. The apparently early recovery of alphabetaT-cell counts about two months after transplant reportedly depended on only several hundred rapidly expanded clones that came from non-depleted graft cells. Over the following months the frequencies of hyperexpanded clones went down, and after one year T-cell counts and TCRbeta diversity were mostly credited to newly produced T cells.

The library came from PCR. The run used an Illumina HiSeq 2500. TCR libraries were prepared with molecular barcoding, using unique molecular identifiers to normalize TCRbeta repertoire quantification. In-frame beta chains were kept once TCRdb had trimmed the public reads at Q25 with fastp and called clones with MiXCR. Rows are combined by CDR3 protein, so each entry shows the most common genes and DNA. This sample has 200,000 or so distinct CDR3 sequences in its table, and around 9.2% of those were observed once. The ten largest make up less than 40% of the sample. Taken with the paper, the label for treatment or condition translates to: allogeneic hematopoietic cell transplantation with graft depleted of TCRalphabeta T cells and CD19 B cells. Transplant recipients were children who received TCRalphabeta/CD19-depleted allogeneic hematopoietic cell grafts. This clonotype was observed at least ten times. The antigen it binds to is not known. Per-base qualities were not stored, and no clone one base away is much larger.

Trimming at the junction amounts to 1 base on V and 4 bases on J, and the germline ends lie 11 bases apart. In the germline V gene, CDR1 corresponds to LGHNA and CDR2 to YSLEER. Including the terminal cysteine and phenylalanine, the CDR3 comprises 14 residues. The DNA shown is the 42-base CDR3, in frame from base 1. The rearranged chain carries TRBV4-3 and TRBJ2-7, with the D gene call left open. The sequences come from PBMCs, mostly from graft donor cells, collected 360 days after TCRalphabeta/CD19-depleted stem cell transplant. The sequence was collected from a male patient aged 2 to 10 who had a stem cell transplant for acute myeloid leukemia, so the T cells may come from the graft donor. Read as DNA, the sequence is TGCGCCAGCAGCCAAGCTCTGACGGAATACGAGCAGTACTTC. Its protein product is CASSQALTEYEQYF.